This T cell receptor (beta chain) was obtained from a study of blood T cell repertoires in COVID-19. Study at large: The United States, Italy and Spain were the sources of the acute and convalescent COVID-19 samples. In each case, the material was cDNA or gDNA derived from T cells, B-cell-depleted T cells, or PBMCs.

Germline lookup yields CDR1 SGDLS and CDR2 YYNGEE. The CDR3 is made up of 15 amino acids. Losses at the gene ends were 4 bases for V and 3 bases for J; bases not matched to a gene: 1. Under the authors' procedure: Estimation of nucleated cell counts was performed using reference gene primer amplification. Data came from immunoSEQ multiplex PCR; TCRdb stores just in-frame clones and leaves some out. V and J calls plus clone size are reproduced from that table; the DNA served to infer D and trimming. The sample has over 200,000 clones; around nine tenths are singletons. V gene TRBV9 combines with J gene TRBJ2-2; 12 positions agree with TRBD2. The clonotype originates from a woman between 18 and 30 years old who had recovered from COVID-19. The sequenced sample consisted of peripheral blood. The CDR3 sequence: CASSPSGRDTGELFF. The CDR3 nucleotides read TGTGCCAGCAGCCCTAGCGGGAGGGACACCGGGGAGCTGTTTTTT.